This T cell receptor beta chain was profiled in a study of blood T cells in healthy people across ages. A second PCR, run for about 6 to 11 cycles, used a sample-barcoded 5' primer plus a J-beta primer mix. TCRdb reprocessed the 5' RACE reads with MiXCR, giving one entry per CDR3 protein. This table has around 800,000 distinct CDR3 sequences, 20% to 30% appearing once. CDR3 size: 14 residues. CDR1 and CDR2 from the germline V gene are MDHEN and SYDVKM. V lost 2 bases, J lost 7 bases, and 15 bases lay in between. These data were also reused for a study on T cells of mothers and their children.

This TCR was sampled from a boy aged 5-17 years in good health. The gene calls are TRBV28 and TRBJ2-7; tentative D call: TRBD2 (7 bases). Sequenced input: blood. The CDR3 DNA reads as TGTGCCAGCAGTTTAGGCGGGGGCCCAAAGGAGCAGTACTTC. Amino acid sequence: CASSLGGGPKEQYF.